These T cell receptor beta chains were read from a single sample in a study of OX40 agonist ivuxolimab in advanced cancers. TCRdb's copy holds only in-frame clones and misses some; the assay was immunoSEQ multiplex PCR. The sample lists tens of thousands of clones; 86% were seen once. This specimen was CD4+ or CD8+ T cells sorted from blood, taken in a trial of the OX40 agonist ivuxolimab. The receptor set was obtained from an adult with an advanced solid tumor such as melanoma, head and neck, liver or kidney cancer. Each CDR3 is given with its conserved first and last residue. D genes are given only for firm matches. Rows give clone size only sometimes, using once, few, many, or a class for an expanded clone.

.	TRBV14	.	TRBJ1-6	TGTGCCAGCAGCCTCACCAATTCACCCCTCCACTTT	CASSLTNSPLHF
.	TRBV6-6	TRBD2	TRBJ2-2	TGTGCCAGCAGTAGCGGGAGGGCGAACACCGGGGAGCTGTTTTTT	CASSSGRANTGELFF
.	TRBV28	.	TRBJ1-2	TGTGCCAGCAGTCCCCAAATTCAAAGGGGCGGCTACACCTTC	CASSPQIQRGGYTF
.	TRBV27	.	TRBJ2-1	TGTGCCAGCAGTAACAGCCTAACCCCCTTCAATGAGCAGTTCTTC	CASSNSLTPFNEQFF
.	TRBV4-2	.	TRBJ2-2	TGTGCCAGCAGCCAAGACGGCACCGGGGAGCTGTTTTTT	CASSQDGTGELFF
.	TRBV6-9	TRBD1	TRBJ1-1	TGTGCCAGCAGTTGGCGGGACAGGGTCCGGATGAACACTGAAGCTTTCTTT	CASSWRDRVRMNTEAFF
once	TRBV18	TRBD1	TRBJ1-2	TGTGCCAGCTCCCCGGGACAGGGGGTGTCGAACTATGGCTACACCTTC	CASSPGQGVSNYGYTF
.	TRBV10-1	.	TRBJ2-3	TGCGCCAGCAGTGAGGGGGGGGGACAGGCCCACACAGATACGCAGTATTTT	CASSEGGGQAHTDTQYF
.	TRBV6-4	.	TRBJ1-6	TGTGCCAGCAGTGGGGTTATCAAACTAGTGGGTTCACCCCTCCACTTT	CASSGVIKLVGSPLHF
few	TRBV19	.	TRBJ2-7	TGTGCCAGTTCGGGGACCTCCTACGAGCAGTACTTC	CASSGTSYEQYF
once	TRBV25-1	TRBD1	TRBJ1-3	TGTGCCAGTGGGACAGCAAGCTCTGGAAACACCATATATTTT	CASGTASSGNTIYF
.	TRBV2	TRBD2	TRBJ2-1	TGTGCCAGCAGTACAAGCGGGACTATGTATGAGCAGTTCTTC	CASSTSGTMYEQFF
.	TRBV5-6	TRBD1	TRBJ2-2	TGTGCCAGCAGCTCAGACAGGGGGAACACCGGGGAGCTGTTTTTT	CASSSDRGNTGELFF
.	TRBV5-1	TRBD2	TRBJ2-3	TGCGCCAGCAGCTTGGCTAGCGGAGCTAGCACAGATACGCAGTATTTT	CASSLASGASTDTQYF
.	TRBV18	TRBD1	TRBJ2-7	TGTGCCAGCTCACCCCAGGGGGTGGTCTGGGAGCAGTACTTC	CASSPQGVVWEQYF
few	TRBV10-2	.	TRBJ1-4	TGCGCCAGCAGGAATATCTTGGGGGAAAAACTGTTTTTT	CASRNILGEKLFF
few	TRBV19	.	TRBJ1-1	TGTGCCAGTAGCAGAGGAAGCGGCGGGACTGAAGCTTTCTTT	CASSRGSGGTEAFF
.	TRBV11-3	TRBD2	TRBJ2-7	TGTGCCATCCCTCCTCTAGCGGGGGGTTACGAGCAGTACTTC	CAIPPLAGGYEQYF
.	TRBV30	.	TRBJ2-6	TGTGCCTGGAGTATCTCTGGGGCCAACGTCCTGACTTTC	CAWSISGANVLTF
.	TRBV27	.	TRBJ2-7	TGTGCCAGCAGTTTAGGAAACGAGCAGTACTTC	CASSLGNEQYF
.	TRBV18	TRBD1	TRBJ1-2	TGTGCCAGCTCACCACAGGACAGGGCGGGCTATGGCTACACCTTC	CASSPQDRAGYGYTF
once	TRBV15	TRBD1	TRBJ2-7	TGTGCCACCAGCAGAGGGGGGACAGCCACATACGAGCAGTACTTC	CATSRGGTATYEQYF
.	TRBV6-5	TRBD1	TRBJ1-3	TGTGCCAGCAGTTACCCCCCTGACAGGGCTGGAAACACCATATATTTT	CASSYPPDRAGNTIYF
.	TRBV29-1	.	TRBJ1-2	TGCAGCGCCCCAACAGGGCAGAACTATGGCTACACCTTC	CSAPTGQNYGYTF
few	TRBV4-1	TRBD1	TRBJ1-1	TGCGCCAGCAAGAGGGGGCAGAGCACTGAAGCTTTCTTT	CASKRGQSTEAFF
.	TRBV28	.	TRBJ2-7	TGTGCCAGCCTCCCCCCTGCGGGAAGTTACCCCTACGAGCAGTACTTC	CASLPPAGSYPYEQYF
.	TRBV18	TRBD1	TRBJ1-1	TGTGCCAGCTCAGGAGAGGGGGCGCGGGTTGCTTTCTTT	CASSGEGARVAFF
.	TRBV6-1	.	TRBJ1-5	TGTGCCGGTCAGGACAGCGGCGGCAATCAGCCCCAGCATTTT	CAGQDSGGNQPQHF
.	TRBV6-6	.	TRBJ2-2	TGTGCCAGCAGTTACCCCACCGGGGAGCTGTTTTTT	CASSYPTGELFF
.	TRBV5-1	.	TRBJ2-3	TGCGCCAGCAGCCCCGGGACGGGTCCGGGAGATACGCAGTATTTT	CASSPGTGPGDTQYF
once	TRBV7-9	.	TRBJ2-1	TGTGCCAGCAGCTTAGCGGTCCTGGCTAGCAATGAGCAGTTCTTC	CASSLAVLASNEQFF
.	TRBV2	.	TRBJ2-1	TGTGCCAGCACCCGGGGTTTAGGTCTCCAGGTGTACAATGAGCAGTTCTTC	CASTRGLGLQVYNEQFF
few	TRBV5-1	.	TRBJ1-5	TGCGCCAGCAGCTTACAACCAGGAGATCAGCCCCAGCATTTT	CASSLQPGDQPQHF
.	TRBV5-3	.	TRBJ1-5	TGTGCCAGAAGCTTCCTAAAATCATCCGAGCACCATCAGCCCCAGCATTTT	CARSFLKSSEHHQPQHF
.	TRBV9	.	TRBJ1-3	TGTGCCAGCAGCTCCTTCTCCTCTGGAAACACCATATATTTT	CASSSFSSGNTIYF
.	TRBV5-4	TRBD2	TRBJ2-4	TGTGCCAGCAGCTTAAGAGGGAGGGAAAAAAACATTCAGTACTTC	CASSLRGREKNIQYF
.	TRBV7-2	.	TRBJ1-4	TGTGCCAGCAGCTTATACTCTAATGAAAAACTGTTTTTT	CASSLYSNEKLFF
.	TRBV19	.	TRBJ2-1	TGTGCCAGTAGTACCGATCTCGAGGATGAGCAGTTCTTC	CASSTDLEDEQFF
.	TRBV6-6	TRBD2	TRBJ2-7	TGTGCCAGCAGTTACACCCCTAGCGGGGGAAACTACGAGCAGTACTTC	CASSYTPSGGNYEQYF
.	TRBV7-8	.	TRBJ1-4	TGTGCCAGCAGCTTTTCGGGGAAGGGGCTTAATGAAAAACTGTTTTTT	CASSFSGKGLNEKLFF
.	TRBV11-3	.	TRBJ1-1	TGTGCCAGCAGTAGGGGACAGAACACTGAAGCTTTCTTT	CASSRGQNTEAFF
.	TRBV11-2	TRBD2	TRBJ2-3	TGTGCCAGCAGCTTTACTAGCGGGGGCACAGATACGCAGTATTTT	CASSFTSGGTDTQYF
once	TRBV5-6	TRBD1	TRBJ1-5	TGTGCCAGCAGCTTGTCGAGGGACAGGGTAAAGTGGAGCCAGCCCCAGCATTTT	CASSLSRDRVKWSQPQHF